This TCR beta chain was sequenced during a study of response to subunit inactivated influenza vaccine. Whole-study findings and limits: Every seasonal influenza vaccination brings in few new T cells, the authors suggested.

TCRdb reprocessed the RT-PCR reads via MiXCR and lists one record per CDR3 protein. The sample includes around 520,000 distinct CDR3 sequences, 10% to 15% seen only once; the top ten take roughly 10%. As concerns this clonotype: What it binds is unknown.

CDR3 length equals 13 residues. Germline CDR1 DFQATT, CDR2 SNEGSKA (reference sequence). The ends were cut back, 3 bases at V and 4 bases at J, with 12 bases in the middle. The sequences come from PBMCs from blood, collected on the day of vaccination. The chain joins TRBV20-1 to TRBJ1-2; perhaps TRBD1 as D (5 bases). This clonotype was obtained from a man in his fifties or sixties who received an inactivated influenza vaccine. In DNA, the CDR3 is TGCAGTGCTAGTATTCAGGGTGGCTATGGCTACACCTTC. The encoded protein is CSASIQGGYGYTF.